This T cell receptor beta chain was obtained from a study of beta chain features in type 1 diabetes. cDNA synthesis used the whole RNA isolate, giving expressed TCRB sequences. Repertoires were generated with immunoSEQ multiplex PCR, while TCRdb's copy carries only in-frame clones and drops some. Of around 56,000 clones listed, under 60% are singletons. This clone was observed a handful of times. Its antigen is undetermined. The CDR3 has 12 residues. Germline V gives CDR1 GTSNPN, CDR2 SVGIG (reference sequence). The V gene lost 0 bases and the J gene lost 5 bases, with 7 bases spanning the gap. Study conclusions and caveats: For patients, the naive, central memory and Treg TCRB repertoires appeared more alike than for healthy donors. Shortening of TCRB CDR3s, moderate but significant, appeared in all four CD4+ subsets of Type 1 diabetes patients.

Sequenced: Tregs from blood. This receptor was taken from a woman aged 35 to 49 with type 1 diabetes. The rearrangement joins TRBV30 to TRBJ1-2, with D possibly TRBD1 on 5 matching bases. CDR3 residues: CAWSVQEYGYTF. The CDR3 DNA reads TGTGCCTGGAGTGTACAGGAATATGGCTACACCTTC.